This TCR beta chain came from a study of T cell clonotyping in hematopoietic cell transplantation. Measured with immunoSEQ multiplex PCR; TCRdb has only the in-frame clones, and not every one. The sample has 35,000 to 45,000 clones; roughly 92% are singletons. As concerns this clone: Its target is not known.

V gave up 7 bases and J gave up 5 bases, with 15 bases separating them. Germline V gene data show CDR1 as MNHNS and CDR2 as SASEGT. The CDR3 spans 14 residues. General study results and limits: After transplant, recipient diversity fell while pathologically expanded clonotypes grew through day 180. At the given depth, recipient repertoires were over 97% de novo clonotypes.

The sequencing input was peripheral blood mononuclear cells. The rearrangement uses TRBV6-1 and TRBJ1-5; D perhaps matches TRBD1 (5 bases). The sequence derives from a woman in her 50s in good health. Some clones in this sample may be carry-over from other donors' samples. CDR3 protein: CASIFGGKDQPQHF. The CDR3 DNA sequence: TGTGCCAGCATTTTTGGGGGGAAGGATCAGCCCCAGCATTTT.